This TCR beta chain is from a study of cytomegalovirus exposure and HLA in healthy donors. Profiled with immunoSEQ multiplex PCR; TCRdb holds only in-frame clones, not every one. The sample has about 63,000 clones, approximately 95% seen once. CDR1 and CDR2 (germline): LNHDA, SQIVND (reference sequence). This CDR3 has 17 amino acids. The V and J ends lost 5 bases and 1 base respectively, with 20 bases between them. This clone was counted a single time. The sequenced material came from PBMCs. The chain links TRBV19 to TRBJ1-1, with a possible D match to TRBD1 (6 bases). This clonotype originated in a woman under 30 in good health and CMV-seropositive. CDR3 sequence (DNA): TGTGCCAGTAGTCCGCGTCCCGGGACAAGTTCGAACACTGAAGCTTTCTTT. Translation gives CASSPRPGTSSNTEAFF.